This T cell receptor beta chain comes out of a study of T cell responses to AZD1222 COVID-19 vaccine. The method was immunoSEQ multiplex PCR; TCRdb's version includes in-frame clones alone and lacks a portion of them. In the table there are roughly 100,000 clones, about 88% of which are singletons. The TCR originated in an adult in good health. The source was peripheral blood, collected on day 0 of AZD1222 vaccination.

CDR3 bases: TGTGCCACCAGTGATTCGCGGACAGGGATCGCCGGGGAGCTGTTTTTT. The encoded protein is CATSDSRTGIAGELFF. This chain connects TRBV24-1 to TRBJ2-2; 8 nucleotides agree with TRBD1. The CDR3 consists of 16 residues. CDR1 and CDR2 from the germline V gene are KGHDR and SFDVKD. J gave up 6 bases and V 2 bases, and 7 bases lay outside the gene matches.